This T cell receptor beta chain was identified in a study of T cell changes during pregnancy in multiple sclerosis. Sequencing was performed with immunoSEQ multiplex PCR; in TCRdb, only in-frame clones are kept and a portion is missing. Counted here are approximately 41,000 clones, around 91% occurring once; the ten biggest clones make up approximately 0.67%. V lost 6 bases and J 5 bases, leaving 16 bases between the germline ends. The germline V gene has CDR1 MNHEY and CDR2 SVGAGI. The CDR3 length is 14 residues. The origin of this receptor is a female donor in good health, enrolled as a control in a pregnancy study. This specimen was CD4+ T cells from peripheral blood mononuclear cells, taken in the second trimester of pregnancy. This chain connects TRBV6-5 to TRBJ1-1, with a weak D call TRBD1 (5 bases). Here the CDR3 reads CASSRQGSWTEAFF. The DNA for the CDR3 is TGTGCCAGCAGCAGGCAGGGAAGTTGGACTGAAGCTTTCTTT.